The entry below describes one T cell receptor beta chain. The sample originates from a study of shared T cell receptors in the human thymus. This CDR3 spans 14 amino acids. Trimming removed 5 bases at V and 4 bases at J, with 14 bases between. Germline loops: CDR1 MNHEY, CDR2 SMNVEV (reference sequence). Measured with immunoSEQ multiplex PCR; TCRdb has only the in-frame clones, and not every one. The table shows about 660,000 clones, with around 87% occurring only once. The same data also went into a second study, on human thymus T cells. That study reports: Thymic material originated from resections removed in the course of corrective heart surgery. Thymic and blood repertoires seemed to favor certain V and J genes.

The TCR originated in a boy in the first two years of life with a congenital heart defect. The material sequenced was thymocytes. The chain links TRBV27 to TRBJ1-1, with a weak D call TRBD1 (6 bases). The CDR3 sequence: CASSARGGSTEAFF. CDR3 bases: TGTGCCAGCAGTGCCAGGGGTGGGAGCACTGAAGCTTTCTTT.